This T cell receptor (beta chain) appears in the sequencing data of a study of radiation and T cells in renal cell carcinoma (dated by TCRdb to about 2020). In terms of the full investigation: In total, 50 to 55 samples, comprising some 25 tumors and around 27 peripheral blood samples, were subjected to TCR beta sequencing. The last blood draw happened 4 weeks after radiation, timed to coincide with nephrectomy. Across all 53 samples, 4,016,671 unique CDR3 nucleotide sequences encoding around 2,500,000 unique CDR3 amino acid sequences were identified. Summary of the overall study and its limitations: With a single-armed trial design, the study had no way to address how radiation dose or scheduling affects the TCR repertoire. Blood repertoire dynamics were not followed beyond 4 weeks after treatment. Top tumor clonotypes rose in blood from baseline to 2 weeks post-radiation, then contracted by 4 weeks, suggesting transient expansion of tumor-resident clones. Because no pretreatment tumor biopsies were available, whether clonotypes were present in the tumor at baseline could not be determined.

The intended sense of this specimen's time point label: blood 4 weeks post-SBRT, at nephrectomy. The meaning of the sample's treatment or condition label: 15 Gy SBRT to primary tumor, nephrectomy 4 weeks later. Samples came from a clinical trial, in which primary renal cell carcinomas received 15 Gy stereotactic body radiation therapy followed by nephrectomy 4 weeks later. To follow tumor-enriched clonotypes, peripheral blood was collected serially from radiation-treated patients at baseline and again at 2 weeks and 4 weeks after SBRT. All patients had renal cell carcinoma with clear cell pathology. The QIAamp DNA Blood Mini Kit (Qiagen) was used to prepare genomic DNA for TCR sequencing. Only samples passing all quality control checks were included in the analyses. TCR beta libraries were generated from genomic DNA with the immunoSEQ kit, following the manufacturer's recommendations. To prepare libraries, a first multiplex PCR with proprietary primers was run, followed by a second PCR that added unique barcodes, and a bead cleanup was done after each round. A positive control reaction and a negative control reaction, both provided in the kit, were run with every batch of samples. The final libraries were assessed on an Agilent 4200 TapeStation D1000 ScreenTape, pooled by volume, and quantified by qPCR. Sequencing ran on an Illumina NextSeq500 with a MidOutput 150-cycle cartridge, using 156 Read1 and 15 Index1 cycles with kit custom primers. The pooled library was loaded at 0.95 to 1 pM with about 20% PhiX control spiked in. As for the authors' bioinformatics: Vendor-processed data were analyzed in R, with a clonotype defined as all T cells sharing the same CDR3 nucleotide sequence. In the clone abundance analyses, frequencies were normalized to the 10,000 most abundant clones in each sample. Public T cell clones, which averaged fewer than five per sample, were removed prior to analysis. Tumor-enriched clonotypes and baseline blood-enriched clonotypes were defined as those with an abundance difference of at least 32-fold between compartments. A beta-binomial differential abundance model was applied to find clonotypes that expanded or contracted between blood time points. Tumor-blood repertoire similarity was measured with the Baroni-Urbani and Buser coefficient, and groups were compared using two-tailed Wilcoxon tests in R. This is the immuneACCESS table as TCRdb keeps it, with only in-frame sequences that have V and J called. A part of the clones is gone; compared with another copy, unresolved V genes explain less than half, and the rest is unexplained. V and J calls and clone size are given by that table; D and trimming were obtained from the DNA. The sample table contains some 97,000 clones; only one count was recorded for 84% of them. The top ten clonotypes cover 7.2% of the sample.

This clone was recorded a few times. The antigen this receptor binds is unknown. The sample holds no much larger clone one base away, and base qualities are not on file. Specimen: blood, collected from a patient whose treatment included radiotherapy and nephrectomy. The receptor was derived from a man in his 60s with renal cell carcinoma.

The CDR3 reads as follows: CASSMVPGQADNEQFF. The DNA sequence follows: TGTGCCAGTAGTATGGTCCCGGGACAGGCCGACAATGAGCAGTTCTTC. Rearrangement joined TRBV19 to TRBJ2-1; 8 central nucleotides agree with TRBD1. The CDR3 holds 16 amino acids from the cysteine to the phenylalanine. The DNA shown is the 48-base CDR3, in frame from base 1. After removal of 3 bases from V and 5 bases from J, the junction retains 9 bases not matched to a gene. The germline V gene (reference sequence) yields LNHDA for CDR1 and SQIVND for CDR2.